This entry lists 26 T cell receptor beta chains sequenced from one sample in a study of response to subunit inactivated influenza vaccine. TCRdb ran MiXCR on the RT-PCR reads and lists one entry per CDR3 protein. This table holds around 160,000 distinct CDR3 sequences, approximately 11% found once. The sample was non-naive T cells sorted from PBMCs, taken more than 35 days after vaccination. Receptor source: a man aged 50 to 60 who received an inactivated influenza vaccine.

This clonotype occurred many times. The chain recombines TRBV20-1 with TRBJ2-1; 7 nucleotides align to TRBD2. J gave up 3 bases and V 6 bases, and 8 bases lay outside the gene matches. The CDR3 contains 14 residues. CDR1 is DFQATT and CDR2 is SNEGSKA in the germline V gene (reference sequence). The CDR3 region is CSAGSAGRYNEQFF. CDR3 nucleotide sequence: TGCAGTGCGGGTTCAGCGGGACGCTACAATGAGCAGTTCTTC.

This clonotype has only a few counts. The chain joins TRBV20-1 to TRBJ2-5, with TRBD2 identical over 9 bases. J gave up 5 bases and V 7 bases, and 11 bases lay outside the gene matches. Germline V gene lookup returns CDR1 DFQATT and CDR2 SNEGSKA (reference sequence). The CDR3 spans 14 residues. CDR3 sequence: CSGGGGATGETQYF. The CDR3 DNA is TGCAGTGGTGGCGGGGGGGCCACGGGGGAGACCCAGTACTTC.

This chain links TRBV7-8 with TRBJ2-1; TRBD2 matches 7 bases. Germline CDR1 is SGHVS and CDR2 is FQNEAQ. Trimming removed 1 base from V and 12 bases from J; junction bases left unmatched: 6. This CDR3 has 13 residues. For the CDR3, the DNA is TGTGCCAGCAGCTTAGGGCGGGAGAGGACGCAGTTCTTC. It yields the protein CASSLGRERTQFF.

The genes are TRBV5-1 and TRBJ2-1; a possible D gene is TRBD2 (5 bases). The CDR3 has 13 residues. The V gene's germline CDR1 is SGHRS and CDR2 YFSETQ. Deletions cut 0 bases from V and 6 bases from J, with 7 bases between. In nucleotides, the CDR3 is TGCGCCAGCAGCTTGGCCCGGGGCAATGAGCAGTTCTTC. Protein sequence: CASSLARGNEQFF.

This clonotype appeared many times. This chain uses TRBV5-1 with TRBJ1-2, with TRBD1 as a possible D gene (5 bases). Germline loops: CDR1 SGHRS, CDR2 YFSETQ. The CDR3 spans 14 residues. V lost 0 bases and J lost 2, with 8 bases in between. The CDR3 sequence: CASSLDAGNYGYTF. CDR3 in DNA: TGCGCCAGCAGCTTGGATGCAGGGAACTATGGCTACACCTTC. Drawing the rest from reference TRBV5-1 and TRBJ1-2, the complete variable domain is KAGVTQTPRYLIKTRGQQVTLSCSPISGHRSVSWYQQTPGQGLQFLFEYFSETQRNKGNFPGRFSGRQFSNSRSEMNVSTLELGDSALYLCASSLDAGNYGYTFGSGTRLTVV.

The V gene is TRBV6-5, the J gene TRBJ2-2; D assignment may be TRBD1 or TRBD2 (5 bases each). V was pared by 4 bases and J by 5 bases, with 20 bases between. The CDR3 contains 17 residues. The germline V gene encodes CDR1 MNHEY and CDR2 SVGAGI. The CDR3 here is CASSSEGTGMGTGELFF. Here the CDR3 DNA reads TGTGCCAGCAGTTCAGAGGGAACAGGAATGGGGACCGGGGAGCTGTTTTTT.

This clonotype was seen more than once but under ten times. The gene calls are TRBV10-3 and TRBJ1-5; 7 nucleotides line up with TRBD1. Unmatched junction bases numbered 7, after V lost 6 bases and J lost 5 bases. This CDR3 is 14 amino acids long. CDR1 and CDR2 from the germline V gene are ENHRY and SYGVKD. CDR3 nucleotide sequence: TGTGCCATCAGCAGGACAGGTACAGATCAGCCCCAGCATTTT. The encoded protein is CAISRTGTDQPQHF.

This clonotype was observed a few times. CDR3 in amino acids: CASRTTGTGGYGTDTQYF. In nucleotides, the CDR3 is TGTGCCAGCAGAACCACCGGGACAGGGGGGTATGGCACAGATACGCAGTATTTT. The chain uses TRBV6-2 or TRBV6-3 and TRBJ2-3; 11 bases agree with TRBD1. This CDR3 is built from 18 residues. Germline lookup yields CDR1 MNHEY and CDR2 SVGEGT. Unmatched junction bases numbered 12, after V lost 6 bases and J lost 1 base.

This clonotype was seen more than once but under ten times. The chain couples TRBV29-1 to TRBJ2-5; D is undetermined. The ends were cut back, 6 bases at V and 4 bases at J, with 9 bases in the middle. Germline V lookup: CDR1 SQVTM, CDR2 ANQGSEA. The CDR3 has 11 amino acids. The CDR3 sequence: CSVYQGETQYF. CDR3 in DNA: TGCAGCGTGTACCAAGGAGAGACCCAGTACTTC.

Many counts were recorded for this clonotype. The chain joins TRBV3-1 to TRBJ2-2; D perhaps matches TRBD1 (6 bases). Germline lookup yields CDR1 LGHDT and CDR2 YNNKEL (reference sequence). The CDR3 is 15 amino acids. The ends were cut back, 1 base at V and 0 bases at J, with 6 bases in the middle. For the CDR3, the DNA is TGTGCCAGCAGCCAAGCAGGGGCGAACACCGGGGAGCTGTTTTTT. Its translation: CASSQAGANTGELFF. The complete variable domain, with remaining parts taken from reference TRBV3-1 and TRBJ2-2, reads DTAVSQTPKYLVTQMGNDKSIKCEQNLGHDTMYWYKQDSKKFLKIMFSYNNKELIINETVPNRFSPKSPDKAHLNLHINSLELGDSAVYFCASSQAGANTGELFFGEGSRLTVL.

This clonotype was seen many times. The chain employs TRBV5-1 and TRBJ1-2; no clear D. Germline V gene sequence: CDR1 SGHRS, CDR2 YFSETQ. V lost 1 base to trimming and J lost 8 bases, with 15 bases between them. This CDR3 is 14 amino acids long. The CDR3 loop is CASSLISGVDGYTF. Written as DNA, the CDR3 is TGCGCCAGCAGCTTGATTAGCGGGGTTGACGGCTACACCTTC.

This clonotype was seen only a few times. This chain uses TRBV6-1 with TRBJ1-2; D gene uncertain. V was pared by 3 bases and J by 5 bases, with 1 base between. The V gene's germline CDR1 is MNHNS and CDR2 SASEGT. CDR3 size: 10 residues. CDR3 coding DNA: TGTGCCAGCAGTGATTATGGCTACACCTTC. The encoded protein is CASSDYGYTF.

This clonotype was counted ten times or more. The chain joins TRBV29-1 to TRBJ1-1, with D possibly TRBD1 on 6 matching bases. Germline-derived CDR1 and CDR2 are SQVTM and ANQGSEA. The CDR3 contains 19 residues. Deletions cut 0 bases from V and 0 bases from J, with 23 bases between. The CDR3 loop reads CSVEDLISSRGDMNTEAFF. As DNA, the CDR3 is TGCAGCGTTGAAGATCTGATATCGAGTAGAGGGGACATGAACACTGAAGCTTTCTTT.

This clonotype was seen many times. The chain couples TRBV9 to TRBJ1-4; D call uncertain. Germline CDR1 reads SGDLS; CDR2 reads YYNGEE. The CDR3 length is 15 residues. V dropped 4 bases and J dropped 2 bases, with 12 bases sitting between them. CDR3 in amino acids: CASSPRGLTNEKLFF. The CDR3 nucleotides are TGTGCCAGCAGCCCCCGCGGGTTGACTAATGAAAAACTGTTTTTT.

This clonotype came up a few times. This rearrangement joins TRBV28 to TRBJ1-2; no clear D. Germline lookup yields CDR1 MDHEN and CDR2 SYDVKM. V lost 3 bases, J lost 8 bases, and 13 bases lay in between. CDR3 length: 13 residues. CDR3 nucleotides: TGTGCCAGCAGTTTGCCCAGCCATTGGGGCTACACCTTC. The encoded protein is CASSLPSHWGYTF.

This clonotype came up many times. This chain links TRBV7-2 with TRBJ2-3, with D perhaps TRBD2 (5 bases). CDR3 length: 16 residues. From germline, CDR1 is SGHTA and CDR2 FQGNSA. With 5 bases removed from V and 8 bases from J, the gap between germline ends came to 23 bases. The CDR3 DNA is TGTGCCAGCAGCCCCTCAGTGGGCCGGGAACCTGGTACGCAGTATTTT. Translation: CASSPSVGREPGTQYF.

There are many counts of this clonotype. CDR3 in amino acids: CASSPLTGPRETQYF. As DNA, the CDR3 is TGTGCCAGCAGCCCCTTGACAGGGCCCCGAGAGACCCAGTACTTC. The chain is built from TRBV7-2 and TRBJ2-5, with 7 bases that match TRBD1. CDR1 is SGHTA and CDR2 is FQGNSA in the germline V gene. This CDR3 has 15 residues. V trimming: 5 bases; J trimming: 4 bases; junction bases outside the gene matches: 10.

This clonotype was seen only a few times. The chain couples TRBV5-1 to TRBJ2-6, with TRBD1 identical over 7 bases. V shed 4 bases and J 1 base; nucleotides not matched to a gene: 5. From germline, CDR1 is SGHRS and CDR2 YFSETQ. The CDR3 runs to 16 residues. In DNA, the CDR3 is TGCGCCAGCAGCGAAACAGGGGAGTCTGGGGCCAACGTCCTGACTTTC. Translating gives CASSETGESGANVLTF.

The chain's CDR3 is CASSEASGGSSYNEQFF. CDR3 nucleotides: TGCGCCAGCAGCGAGGCTAGCGGGGGGTCGTCCTACAATGAGCAGTTCTTC. The chain carries TRBV10-1 and TRBJ2-1, with 11 positions matching TRBD2. This CDR3 spans 17 amino acids. J gave up 1 base and V 6 bases, and 8 bases lay outside the gene matches. Germline loops: CDR1 WNHNN, CDR2 SYGVQD (reference sequence).

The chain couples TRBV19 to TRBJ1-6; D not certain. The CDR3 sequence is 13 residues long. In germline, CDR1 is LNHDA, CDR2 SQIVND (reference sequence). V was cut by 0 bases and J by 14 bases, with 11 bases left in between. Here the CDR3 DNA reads TGTGCCAGTAGTATAGATCCGGCCGCCACCCTCCACTTT. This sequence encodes CASSIDPAATLHF. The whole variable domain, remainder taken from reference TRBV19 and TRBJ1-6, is DGGITQSPKYLFRKEGQNVTLSCEQNLNHDAMYWYRQDPGQGLRLIYYSQIVNDFQKGDIAEGYSVSREKKESFPLTVTSAQKNPTAFYLCASSIDPAATLHFGNGTRLTVT.

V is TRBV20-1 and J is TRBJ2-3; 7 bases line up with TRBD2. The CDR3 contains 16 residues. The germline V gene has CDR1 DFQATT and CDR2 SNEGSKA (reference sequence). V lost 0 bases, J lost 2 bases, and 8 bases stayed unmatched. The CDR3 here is CSARDTLGGNTDTQYF. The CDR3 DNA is TGCAGTGCTAGAGATACGCTGGGGGGGAACACAGATACGCAGTATTTT.

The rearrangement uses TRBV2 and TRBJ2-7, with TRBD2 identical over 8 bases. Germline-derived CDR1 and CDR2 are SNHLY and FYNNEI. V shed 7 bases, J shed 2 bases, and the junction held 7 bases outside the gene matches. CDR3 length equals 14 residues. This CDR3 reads CASTEGLEPYEQYF. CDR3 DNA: TGTGCCAGCACAGAGGGACTAGAACCCTACGAGCAGTACTTC. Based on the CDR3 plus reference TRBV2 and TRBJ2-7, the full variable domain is EPEVTQTPSHQVTQMGQEVILRCVPISNHLYFYWYRQILGQKVEFLVSFYNNEISEKSEIFDDQFSVERPDGSNFTLKIRSTKLEDSAMYFCASTEGLEPYEQYFGPGTRLTVT.

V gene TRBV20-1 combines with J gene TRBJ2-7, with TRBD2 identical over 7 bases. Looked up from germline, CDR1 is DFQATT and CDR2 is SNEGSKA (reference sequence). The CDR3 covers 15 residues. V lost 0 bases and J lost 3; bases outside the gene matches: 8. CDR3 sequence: CSAREPGLSYYEQYF. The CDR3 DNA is TGCAGTGCTAGAGAGCCGGGACTATCTTACTACGAGCAGTACTTC.

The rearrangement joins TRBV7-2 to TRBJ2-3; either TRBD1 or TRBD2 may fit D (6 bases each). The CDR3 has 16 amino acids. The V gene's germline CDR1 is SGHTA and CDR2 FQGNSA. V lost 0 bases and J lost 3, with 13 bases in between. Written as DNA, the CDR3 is TGTGCCAGCAGCTTAGCCCCGGGGGCCGTAACAGATACGCAGTATTTT. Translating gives CASSLAPGAVTDTQYF.

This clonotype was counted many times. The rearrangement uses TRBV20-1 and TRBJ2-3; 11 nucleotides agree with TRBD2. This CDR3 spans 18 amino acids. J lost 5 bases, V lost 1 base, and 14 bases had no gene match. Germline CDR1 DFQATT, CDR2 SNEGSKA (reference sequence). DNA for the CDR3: TGCAGTGCTAGAGCTATACTAGCGGGGGCCCTTTGGGAAGATACGCAGTATTTT. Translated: CSARAILAGALWEDTQYF.

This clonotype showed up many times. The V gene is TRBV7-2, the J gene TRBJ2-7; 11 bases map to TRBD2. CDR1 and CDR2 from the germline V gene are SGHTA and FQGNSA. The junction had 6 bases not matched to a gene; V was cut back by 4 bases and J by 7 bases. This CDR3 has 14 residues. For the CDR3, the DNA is TGTGCCAGCAGCTCCTTAGCGGGAGGGGGGGAGCAGTACTTC. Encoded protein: CASSSLAGGGEQYF.